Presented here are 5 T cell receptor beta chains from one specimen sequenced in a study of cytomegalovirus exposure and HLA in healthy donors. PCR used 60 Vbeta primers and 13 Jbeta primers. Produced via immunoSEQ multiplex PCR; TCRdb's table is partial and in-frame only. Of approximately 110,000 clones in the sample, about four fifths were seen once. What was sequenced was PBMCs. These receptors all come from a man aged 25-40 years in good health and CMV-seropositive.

The CDR3 bases are TGTGCCAGCAGTGACTCGGCAGGGGGTTCACCCCTCCACTTT. Amino acid sequence: CASSDSAGGSPLHF. The V call is TRBV6-4, the J call TRBJ1-6, with TRBD1 matching over 7 bases. From germline, CDR1 is MRHNA and CDR2 SNTAGT. The V and J ends lost 0 bases and 9 bases, in that order; junction bases with no gene match: 2. The CDR3 has 14 residues.

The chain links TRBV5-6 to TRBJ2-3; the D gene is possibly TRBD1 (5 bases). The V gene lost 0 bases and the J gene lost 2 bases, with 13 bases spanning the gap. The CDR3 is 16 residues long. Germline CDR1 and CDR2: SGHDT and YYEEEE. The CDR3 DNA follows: TGTGCCAGCAGCTTGGCCCTGGGCGGACACACAGATACGCAGTATTTT. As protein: CASSLALGGHTDTQYF.

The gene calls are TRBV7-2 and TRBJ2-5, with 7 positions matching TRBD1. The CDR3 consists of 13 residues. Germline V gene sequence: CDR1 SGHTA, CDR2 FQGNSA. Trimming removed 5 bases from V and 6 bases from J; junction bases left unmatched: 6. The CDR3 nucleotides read TGTGCCAGCAGCGCTAGACAGGGAAAGACCCAGTACTTC. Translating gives CASSARQGKTQYF.

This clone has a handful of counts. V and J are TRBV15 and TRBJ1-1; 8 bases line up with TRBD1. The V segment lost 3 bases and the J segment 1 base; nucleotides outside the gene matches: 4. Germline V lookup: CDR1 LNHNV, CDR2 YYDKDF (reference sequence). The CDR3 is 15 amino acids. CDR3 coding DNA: TGTGCCACCAGCAGCTCCGGGACAGGGAACACTGAAGCTTTCTTT. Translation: CATSSSGTGNTEAFF.

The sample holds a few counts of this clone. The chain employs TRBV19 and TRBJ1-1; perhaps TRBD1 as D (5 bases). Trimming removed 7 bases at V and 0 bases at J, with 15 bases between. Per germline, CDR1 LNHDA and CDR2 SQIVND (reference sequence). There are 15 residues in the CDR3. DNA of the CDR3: TGTGCCAGTAACTCGGGGGGAACAATGAACACTGAAGCTTTCTTT. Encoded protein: CASNSGGTMNTEAFF. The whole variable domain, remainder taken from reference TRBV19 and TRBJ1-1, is DGGITQSPKYLFRKEGQNVTLSCEQNLNHDAMYWYRQDPGQGLRLIYYSQIVNDFQKGDIAEGYSVSREKKESFPLTVTSAQKNPTAFYLCASNSGGTMNTEAFFGQGTRLTVV.